This record covers a single T cell receptor beta chain. No antigen is known for it. Sequencing of DNA taken from cultured CD4+ T cells relied on the Oncomine TCR Beta short-read assay. Cultured CD4+ T cells were the source of extracted genomic DNA. TCRdb called the PCR reads again in MiXCR, with one record for every CDR3 protein. This sample has 2,500 to 3,500 distinct CDR3 sequences, with approximately 80% found just once. CDR3 size: 14 residues. Trimming cost V 5 bases and J 10 bases, with 15 bases left between them. Germline loops: CDR1 MNHEY, CDR2 SMNVEV (reference sequence). This entry is derived from a study of vaccination and CD4 T cells after COVID-19. Study-wide background: Cellular stimulation was performed using overlapping spike peptides derived from SARS-CoV-2, HCoV-NL63, HCoV-OC43 and HCoV-229E. The control cultures got either a CEFX pool, an HIV-1 Nef pool, or no peptide at all. Regarding the study as a whole: SARS-CoV-2-reactive clonotype medians increased from around 21 to 38, not significantly.

As to treatment: approximately 11-day PBMC culture with coronavirus spike peptide pools or control peptides (ViraFEST assay). This clonotype originated in a human donor who had recovered from COVID-19. J is TRBJ1-6 and V is TRBV27; D gene ambiguous. The specimen sequenced was CD4+ T cells from blood, cultured in vitro. As DNA, the CDR3 is TGTGCCAGCAGTACCCCCGTGACAAACTCACCCCTCCACTTT. It encodes CASSTPVTNSPLHF.